This TCR beta chain comes out of a study of control samples from healthy donors and cancer patients. The assay was immunoSEQ multiplex PCR, and TCRdb's table has in-frame clones only and misses some. The sample holds more than 100,000 clones; more than 85% are singletons and the top ten take about a fifth. This receptor was identified in a man aged 60 to 75 with lung cancer. The sequenced sample was PBMCs.

The CDR3 protein is CASSLDGAAYNSPLHF. Here the CDR3 DNA reads TGCGCCAGCAGCTTGGACGGAGCTGCATATAATTCACCCCTCCACTTT. The chain combines TRBV5-1 with TRBJ1-6; D remains ambiguous. The length of the CDR3 is 16 residues. Germline loops: CDR1 SGHRS, CDR2 YFSETQ. V lost 0 bases, J lost 4 bases, and 11 bases lay in between.